This entry features one T cell receptor beta chain sequence. No antigen is known for it. The sample is drawn from a study of cytomegalovirus exposure and HLA in healthy donors. On the study more broadly: Earlier work reported 100 million or so unique TCR beta sequences from 180 million or so T cells. In an early release, HLA-typed donors contributed approximately 82 million unique TCR sequences. Clustering assigned about 79% of the approximately 390 genotyped donors to the Caucasian-associated ancestry cluster. Broader study findings: A link between a missense DCLRE1C variant and TCR beta V- and J-gene trimming emerged from a later analysis.

Per germline, CDR1 SGHVS and CDR2 FQNEAQ. Trimming left V 2 bases short and J 6 bases short, with 17 bases between. The CDR3 is 16 amino acids. A multiplex PCR was run with 60 Vbeta primers and 13 Jbeta primers. This table comes from immunoSEQ multiplex PCR, and its TCRdb copy is limited to in-frame clones, with some not included. In the table there are a few hundred thousand clones, roughly 79% of which are singletons. The material sequenced was PBMCs. This TCR came from a man aged 18 to 29 in good health and CMV-seronegative. This chain joins TRBV7-8 and TRBJ1-5; the D is unclear. The DNA of the CDR3 is TGTGCCAGCAGCTTAACGGGAACTATAGGGAGTCAGCCCCAGCATTTT. Residues: CASSLTGTIGSQPQHF.